This T cell receptor (beta chain) was retrieved from a study of OX40 agonist ivuxolimab in advanced cancers. The V gene lost 2 bases and the J gene lost 2 bases, with 13 bases spanning the gap. CDR3 length equals 15 residues. The germline CDR1 and CDR2 sequences are SGHTA and FQGNSA. Clones were sequenced by immunoSEQ multiplex PCR, and TCRdb holds only the in-frame ones, with some missing. The data show about 73,000 clones, with roughly 90% seen just once and approximately 0.49% held by the top ten. V is TRBV7-2 and J is TRBJ2-7; D is unclear. The clonotype comes from an adult with an advanced solid tumor such as melanoma, head and neck, liver or kidney cancer. The sequencing used CD4+ or CD8+ T cells sorted from blood, collected in a trial of the OX40 agonist ivuxolimab. Here the CDR3 DNA reads TGTGCCAGCAGCTTAAGCAGGTCTTACCCCTACGAGCAGTACTTC. Translated, it gives CASSLSRSYPYEQYF.